This T cell receptor (beta chain) was documented in a study of blood T cell repertoires in COVID-19. Study details: Samples representing acute and convalescent COVID-19 were sourced from the United States, Italy and Spain. The cDNA or gDNA used as material had been derived from T cells, B-cell-depleted T cells, or PBMCs.

As handled by the study authors: How many nucleated cells were present was estimated from reference gene primer amplification. Produced via immunoSEQ multiplex PCR; TCRdb's table is partial and in-frame only. D and trimming were read from the DNA, whereas the V and J calls and clone size are those reported in that table. The sample consists of a few hundred thousand clones, 89% of them appearing once. CDR3 length: 16 amino acids. J gave up 7 bases and V 1 base, and 10 bases lay outside the gene matches. The germline V gene encodes CDR1 LGHNA and CDR2 YNFKEQ. Material: peripheral blood. This TCR derives from a woman aged 55-75 years with acute or convalescent COVID-19. The V and J genes are TRBV4-2 and TRBJ2-1; 7 bases line up with TRBD2. The CDR3 coding sequence is TGTGCCAGCAGCCAAGGTGCGGGGCGGGGGATGAATGAGCAGTTCTTC. The encoded protein is CASSQGAGRGMNEQFF.